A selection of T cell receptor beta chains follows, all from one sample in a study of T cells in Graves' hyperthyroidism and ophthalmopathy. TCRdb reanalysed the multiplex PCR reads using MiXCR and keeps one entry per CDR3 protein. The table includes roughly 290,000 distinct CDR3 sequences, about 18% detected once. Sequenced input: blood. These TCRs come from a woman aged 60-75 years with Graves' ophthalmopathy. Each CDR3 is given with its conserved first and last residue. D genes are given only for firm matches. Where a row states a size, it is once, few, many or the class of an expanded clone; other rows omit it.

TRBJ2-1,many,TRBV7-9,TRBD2,TGTGCCAGCAGCTTAGTTTCGAGCGGGAGCTACAATGAGCAGTTCTTC,CASSLVSSGSYNEQFF
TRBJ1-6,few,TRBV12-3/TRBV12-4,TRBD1,TGTGCCAGCAGGGGGGACAGTAAGAATTCACCCCTCCACTTT,CASRGDSKNSPLHF
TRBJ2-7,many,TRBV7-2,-,TGTGCCAGCAGCTTAGTCTCCGGGACTCAGCTACGCGAGCAGTACTTC,CASSLVSGTQLREQYF
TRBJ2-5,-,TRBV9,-,TGTGCCAGCAGCGTAGATCTGCAAGAGACCCAGTACTTC,CASSVDLQETQYF
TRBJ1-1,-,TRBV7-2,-,TGTGCCAGCAGCTTGGCGGGAGGATACACTGAAGCTTTCTTT,CASSLAGGYTEAFF
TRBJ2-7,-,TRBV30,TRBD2,TGTGCCTGGAGTGTGGGACTAGCGGGAAACGAGCAGTACTTC,CAWSVGLAGNEQYF
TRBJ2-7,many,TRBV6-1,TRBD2,TGTGCCAGCAGAGAAAGCGGGGGGACTTCCTACGAGCAGTACTTC,CASRESGGTSYEQYF
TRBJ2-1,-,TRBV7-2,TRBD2,TGTGCCAGCAGTTTAGTCGGAGGACTAGCGGGGCTGTTCAATGAGCAGTTCTTC,CASSLVGGLAGLFNEQFF
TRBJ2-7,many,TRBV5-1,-,TGCGCCAGCAGCGCCAGCGACGGGCACGGGCAGTACTTC,CASSASDGHGQYF
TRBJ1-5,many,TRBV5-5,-,TGTGCCAGCAGCCCCATAGGGGGGGACAGCAATCAGCCCCAGCATTTT,CASSPIGGDSNQPQHF
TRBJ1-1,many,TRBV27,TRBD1,TGTGCCAGCAGGGTTAGGGGGCTATGGGCTGAAGCTTTCTTT,CASRVRGLWAEAFF
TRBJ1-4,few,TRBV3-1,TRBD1,TGTGCCAGCAGTCCTACAGGGGGGGGCGAAAAACTGTTTTTT,CASSPTGGGEKLFF
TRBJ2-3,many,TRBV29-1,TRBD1,TGCAGCGTTGCTTCGACAGGGTTAACAGATACGCAGTATTTT,CSVASTGLTDTQYF
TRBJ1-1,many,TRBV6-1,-,TGTGCCAGCAGTTCGTTCAGGGTCAGCACTGAAGCTTTCTTT,CASSSFRVSTEAFF
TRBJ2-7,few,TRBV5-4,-,TGTGCCAGCAGCCAAGCACAGCGCTCCTACGAGCAGTACTTC,CASSQAQRSYEQYF
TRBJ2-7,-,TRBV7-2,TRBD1,TGTGCCAGCAGCCCCTTCCCAACAGGGGGCACAACCTACGAGCAGTACTTC,CASSPFPTGGTTYEQYF
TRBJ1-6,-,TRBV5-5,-,TGTGCCAGCAGCTTGGATATAGGACAAGGTTCACCCCTCCACTTT,CASSLDIGQGSPLHF
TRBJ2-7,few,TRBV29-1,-,TGCAGCGTTGAAGGAGGTGTAGGAGGGATTGAACACGAGCAGTACTTC,CSVEGGVGGIEHEQYF
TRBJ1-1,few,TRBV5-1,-,TGCGCCAGCAGCTTGGACGCCACCACCACTGAAGCTTTCTTT,CASSLDATTTEAFF
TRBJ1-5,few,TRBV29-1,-,TGCAGCGTTGAAGGCCAGGGTGACGGGCCCCAGCATTTT,CSVEGQGDGPQHF
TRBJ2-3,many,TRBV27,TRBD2,TGTGCCAGCAGCAAAAGACTAGCGGGAGGTCCTTTCGGTGGCACAGATACGCAGTATTTT,CASSKRLAGGPFGGTDTQYF
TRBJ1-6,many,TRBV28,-,TGTGCCAGCAGCCTGATAAGGGCCCATTCACCCCTCCACTTT,CASSLIRAHSPLHF
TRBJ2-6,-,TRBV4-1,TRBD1,TGCGCCAGCAGCCATCGGAAGGGACAGATGTCCTCTGGGGCCAACGTCCTGACTTTC,CASSHRKGQMSSGANVLTF
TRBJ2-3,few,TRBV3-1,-,TGTGCCAGCAGCCAAAAAAAGGGACGCAGGGGGGAGATTGAAGATACGCAGTATTTT,CASSQKKGRRGEIEDTQYF
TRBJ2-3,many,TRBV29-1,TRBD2,TGCAGCGTTGAGAAGCTAGCGGGGTGGGTCACAGATACGCAGTATTTT,CSVEKLAGWVTDTQYF
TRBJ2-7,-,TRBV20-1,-,TGCAGTGCTAGAGATATGAGAATCCAGGAGCAGTACTTC,CSARDMRIQEQYF
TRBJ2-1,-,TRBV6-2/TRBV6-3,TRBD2,TGTGCCAGCAGTTACTCGGGGGACGGCGAGCGGGGCGGGGATGAGCAGTTCTTC,CASSYSGDGERGGDEQFF
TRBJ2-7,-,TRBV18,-,TGTGCCAGCTCACCAATGATCGAGGCCTACGAGCAGTACTTC,CASSPMIEAYEQYF